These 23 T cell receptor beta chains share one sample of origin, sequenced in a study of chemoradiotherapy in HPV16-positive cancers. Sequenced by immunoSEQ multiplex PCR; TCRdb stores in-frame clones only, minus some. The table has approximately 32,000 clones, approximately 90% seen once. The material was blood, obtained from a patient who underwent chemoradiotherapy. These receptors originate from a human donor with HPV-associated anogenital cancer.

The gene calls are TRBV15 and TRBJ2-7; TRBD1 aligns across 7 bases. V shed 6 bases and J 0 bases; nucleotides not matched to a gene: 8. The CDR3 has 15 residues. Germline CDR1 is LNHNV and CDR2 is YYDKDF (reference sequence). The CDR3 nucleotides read TGTGCCACCAGGACATTACAGGGGAGCTCCTACGAGCAGTACTTC. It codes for CATRTLQGSSYEQYF. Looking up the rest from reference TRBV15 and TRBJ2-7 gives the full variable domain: DAMVIQNPRYQVTQFGKPVTLSCSQTLNHNVMYWYQQKSSQAPKLLFHYYDKDFNNEADTPDNFQSRRPNTSFCFLDIRSPGLGDTAMYLCATRTLQGSSYEQYFGPGTRLTVT.

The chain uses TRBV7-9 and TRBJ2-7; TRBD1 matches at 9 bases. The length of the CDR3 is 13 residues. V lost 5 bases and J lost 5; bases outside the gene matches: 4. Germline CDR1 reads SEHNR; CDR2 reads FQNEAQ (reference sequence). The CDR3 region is CASSAGQGHEQYF. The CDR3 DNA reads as TGTGCCAGCAGCGCGGGACAGGGCCACGAGCAGTACTTC.

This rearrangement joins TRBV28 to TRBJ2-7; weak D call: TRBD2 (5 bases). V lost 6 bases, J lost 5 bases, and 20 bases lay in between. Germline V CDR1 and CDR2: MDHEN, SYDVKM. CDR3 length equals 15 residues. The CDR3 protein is CASSLSSPGRDEQYF. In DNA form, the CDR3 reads TGTGCCAGCAGCCTCTCTAGCCCCGGGCGGGACGAGCAGTACTTC.

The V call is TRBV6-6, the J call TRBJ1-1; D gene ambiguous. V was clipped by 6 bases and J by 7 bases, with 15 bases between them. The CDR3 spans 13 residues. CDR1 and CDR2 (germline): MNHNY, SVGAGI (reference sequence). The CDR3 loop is CASRPDAGFEAFF. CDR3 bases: TGTGCCAGCAGACCCGACGCGGGTTTTGAAGCTTTCTTT.

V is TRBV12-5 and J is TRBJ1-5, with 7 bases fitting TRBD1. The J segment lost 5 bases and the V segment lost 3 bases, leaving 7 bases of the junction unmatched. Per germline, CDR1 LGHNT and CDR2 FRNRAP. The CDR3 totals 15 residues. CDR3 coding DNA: TGTGCTAGTGGTTTTGGGGGACAGACATATCAGCCCCAGCATTTT. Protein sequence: CASGFGGQTYQPQHF.

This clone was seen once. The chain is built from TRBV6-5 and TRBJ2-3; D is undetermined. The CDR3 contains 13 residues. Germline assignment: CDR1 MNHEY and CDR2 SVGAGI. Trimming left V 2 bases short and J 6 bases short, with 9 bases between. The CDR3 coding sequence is TGTGCCAGCAGTTACCTTCGCGGCGATACGCAGTATTTT. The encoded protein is CASSYLRGDTQYF.

The DNA for the CDR3 is TGTGCCAGCAGCTTTCTACAGGGTCAGCCCCAGCATTTT. Translation gives CASSFLQGQPQHF. The V call is TRBV7-2, the J call TRBJ1-5, with a tentative D call TRBD1 (6 bases). CDR3 length equals 13 residues. Trimming removed 3 bases at V and 6 bases at J, with 9 bases between. Germline V CDR1 and CDR2: SGHTA, FQGNSA.

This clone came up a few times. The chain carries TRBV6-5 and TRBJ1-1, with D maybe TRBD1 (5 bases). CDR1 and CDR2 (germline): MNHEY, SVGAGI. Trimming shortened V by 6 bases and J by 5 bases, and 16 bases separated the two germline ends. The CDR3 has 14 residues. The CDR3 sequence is CASRPRGGSTEAFF. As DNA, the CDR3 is TGTGCCAGCAGACCGAGGGGCGGGTCTACTGAAGCTTTCTTT.

DNA of the CDR3: TGTGCCAGCAGACCCCTACAGGGGAACACTGAAGCTTTCTTT. Translated, it gives CASRPLQGNTEAFF. The genes are TRBV6-5 and TRBJ1-1, with D possibly TRBD1 on 6 matching bases. CDR1 is MNHEY and CDR2 is SVGAGI in the germline V gene. V was cut by 6 bases and J by 1 base, with 12 bases left in between. CDR3 size: 14 residues.

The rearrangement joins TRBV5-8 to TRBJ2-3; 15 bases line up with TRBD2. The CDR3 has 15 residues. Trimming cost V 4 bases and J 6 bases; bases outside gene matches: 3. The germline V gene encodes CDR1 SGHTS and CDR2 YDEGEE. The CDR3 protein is CASSPGTSGRDTQYF. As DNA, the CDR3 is TGTGCCAGCAGCCCGGGGACTAGCGGGAGGGATACGCAGTATTTT. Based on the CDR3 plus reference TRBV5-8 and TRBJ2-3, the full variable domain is EAGVTQSPTHLIKTRGQQATLRCSPISGHTSVYWYQQALGLGLQFLLWYDEGEERNRGNFPPRFSGRQFPNYSSELNVNALELEDSALYLCASSPGTSGRDTQYFGPGTRLTVL.

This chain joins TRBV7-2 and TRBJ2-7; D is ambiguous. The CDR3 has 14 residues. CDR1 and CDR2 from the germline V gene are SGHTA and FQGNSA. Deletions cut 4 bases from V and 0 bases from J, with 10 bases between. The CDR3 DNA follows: TGTGCCAGCAGCTCTGACTCGAGCTCCTACGAGCAGTACTTC. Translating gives CASSSDSSSYEQYF.

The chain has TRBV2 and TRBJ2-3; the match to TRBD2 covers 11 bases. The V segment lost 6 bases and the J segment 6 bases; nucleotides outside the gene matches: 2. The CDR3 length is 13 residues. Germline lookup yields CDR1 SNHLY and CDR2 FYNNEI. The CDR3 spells CASRTSGEDTQYF. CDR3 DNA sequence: TGTGCCAGCAGGACTAGCGGGGAGGATACGCAGTATTTT.

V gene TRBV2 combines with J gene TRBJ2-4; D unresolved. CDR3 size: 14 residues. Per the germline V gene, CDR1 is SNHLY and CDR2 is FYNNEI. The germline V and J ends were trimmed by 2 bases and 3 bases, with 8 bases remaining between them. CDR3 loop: CASSETSIKNIQYF. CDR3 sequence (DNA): TGTGCCAGCAGTGAAACGAGCATCAAAAACATTCAGTACTTC.

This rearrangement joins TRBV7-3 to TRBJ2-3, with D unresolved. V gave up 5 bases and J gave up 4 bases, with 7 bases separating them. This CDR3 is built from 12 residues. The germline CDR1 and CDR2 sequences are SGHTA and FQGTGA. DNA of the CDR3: TGTGCCAGCAGCCATGGCCCAGATACGCAGTATTTT. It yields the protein CASSHGPDTQYF.

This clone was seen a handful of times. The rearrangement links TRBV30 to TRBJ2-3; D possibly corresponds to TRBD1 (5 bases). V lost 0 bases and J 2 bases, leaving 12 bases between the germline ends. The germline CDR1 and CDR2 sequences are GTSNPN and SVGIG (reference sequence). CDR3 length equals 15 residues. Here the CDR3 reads CAWSVGKGHTDTQYF. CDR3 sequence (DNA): TGTGCCTGGAGTGTAGGGAAGGGGCACACAGATACGCAGTATTTT.

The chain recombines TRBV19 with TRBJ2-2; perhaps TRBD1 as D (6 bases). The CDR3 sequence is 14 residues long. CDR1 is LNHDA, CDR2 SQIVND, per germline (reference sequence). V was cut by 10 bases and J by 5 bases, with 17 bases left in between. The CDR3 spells CATKTGARTGELFF. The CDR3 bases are TGTGCCACCAAGACAGGCGCCAGAACCGGGGAGCTGTTTTTT.

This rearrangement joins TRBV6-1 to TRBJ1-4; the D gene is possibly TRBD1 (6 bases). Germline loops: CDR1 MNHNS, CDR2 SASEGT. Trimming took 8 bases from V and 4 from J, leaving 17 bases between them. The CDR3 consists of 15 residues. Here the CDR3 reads CASRPSTGFNEKLFF. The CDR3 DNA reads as TGTGCCAGCCGACCATCGACAGGTTTTAATGAAAAACTGTTTTTT.

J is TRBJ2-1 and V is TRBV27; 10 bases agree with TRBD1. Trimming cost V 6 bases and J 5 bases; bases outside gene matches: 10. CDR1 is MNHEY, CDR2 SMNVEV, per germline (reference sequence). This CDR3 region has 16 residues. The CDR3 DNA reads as TGTGCCAGCAGGGGACAGGGGAACAGTGGAGACAATGAGCAGTTCTTC. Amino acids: CASRGQGNSGDNEQFF.

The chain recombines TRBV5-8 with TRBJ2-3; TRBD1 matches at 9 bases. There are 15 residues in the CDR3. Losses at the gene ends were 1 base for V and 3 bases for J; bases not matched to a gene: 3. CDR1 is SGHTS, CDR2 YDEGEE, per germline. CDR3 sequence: CASSLTGGATDTQYF. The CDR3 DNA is TGTGCCAGCAGCTTGACAGGGGGCGCGACAGATACGCAGTATTTT. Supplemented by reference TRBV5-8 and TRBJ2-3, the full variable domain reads EAGVTQSPTHLIKTRGQQATLRCSPISGHTSVYWYQQALGLGLQFLLWYDEGEERNRGNFPPRFSGRQFPNYSSELNVNALELEDSALYLCASSLTGGATDTQYFGPGTRLTVL.

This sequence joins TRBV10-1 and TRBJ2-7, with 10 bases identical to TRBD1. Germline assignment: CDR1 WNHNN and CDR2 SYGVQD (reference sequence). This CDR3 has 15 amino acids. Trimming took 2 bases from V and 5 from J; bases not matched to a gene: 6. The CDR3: CASSEGTGVQDEQYF. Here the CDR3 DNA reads TGCGCCAGCAGTGAGGGGACAGGGGTTCAGGACGAGCAGTACTTC.

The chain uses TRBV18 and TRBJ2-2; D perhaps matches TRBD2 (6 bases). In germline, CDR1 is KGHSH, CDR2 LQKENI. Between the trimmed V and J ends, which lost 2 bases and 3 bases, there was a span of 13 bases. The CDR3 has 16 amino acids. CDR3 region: CASSPKEWRDTGELFF. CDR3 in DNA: TGTGCCAGCTCACCAAAGGAGTGGAGGGACACCGGGGAGCTGTTTTTT.

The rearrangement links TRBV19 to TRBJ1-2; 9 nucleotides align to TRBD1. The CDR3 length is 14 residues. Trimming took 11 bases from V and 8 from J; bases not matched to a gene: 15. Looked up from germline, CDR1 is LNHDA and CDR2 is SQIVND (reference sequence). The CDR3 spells CALGTGTGIGGYTF. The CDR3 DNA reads TGTGCCCTTGGGACTGGGACAGGGATTGGAGGCTACACCTTC.

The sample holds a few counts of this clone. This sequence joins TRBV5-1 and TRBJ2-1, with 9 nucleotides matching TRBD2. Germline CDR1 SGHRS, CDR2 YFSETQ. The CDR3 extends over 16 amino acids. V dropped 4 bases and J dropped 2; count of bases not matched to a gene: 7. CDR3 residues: CASSRIAGETYNEQFF. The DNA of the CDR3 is TGCGCCAGCAGCCGTATAGCGGGGGAGACCTACAATGAGCAGTTCTTC.